Presented here are 24 T cell receptor beta chains from one specimen sequenced in a study of CD8+ T cells in alopecia areata. Treatment in this sample: oral pan-JAK inhibitor, 5-10 mg twice daily. Extracted from the samples, RNA was reverse transcribed into cDNA to serve as the sequencing template. Produced via immunoSEQ multiplex PCR; TCRdb's table is partial and in-frame only. The table records around 100,000 clones, less than 60% of them present only once. The sample in question was CD4+ T cells sorted from blood, obtained at week 24, from a patient treated with tofacitinib. These receptors were collected from a human donor with alopecia areata.

This clone appeared a few times. The CDR3 protein is CSVGGDRLNTEAFF. CDR3 nucleotide sequence: TGCAGCGTGGGGGGTGACAGGCTGAACACTGAAGCTTTCTTT. The chain uses TRBV29-1 and TRBJ1-1; D possibly corresponds to TRBD1 (6 bases). The CDR3 spans 14 residues. Trimming removed 6 bases from V and 0 bases from J, with 14 bases in between. Germline CDR1 SQVTM, CDR2 ANQGSEA.

The chain combines TRBV7-3 with TRBJ2-5; D remains unclear. The CDR3 extends over 12 amino acids. Trimming took 4 bases from V and 7 from J, leaving 10 bases between them. Per germline, CDR1 SGHTA and CDR2 FQGTGA. CDR3 sequence reads: CASSSDVGTQYF. In DNA form, the CDR3 reads TGTGCCAGCAGCTCCGATGTTGGGACCCAGTACTTC.

This clone was detected only a few times. The CDR3: CASGYSDYRTDTQYF. CDR3 bases: TGTGCCAGCGGCTATTCGGACTACCGCACAGATACGCAGTATTTT. The rearrangement links TRBV2 to TRBJ2-3; a possible D gene is TRBD2 (6 bases). Trimming shortened V by 8 bases and J by 1 base, and 16 bases separated the two germline ends. This CDR3 region has 15 residues. Per the germline V gene, CDR1 is SNHLY and CDR2 is FYNNEI.

The J gene is TRBJ1-1, the V gene TRBV10-3; D uncertain. The CDR3 sequence is 12 residues long. Germline V gene sequence: CDR1 ENHRY, CDR2 SYGVKD. Trimming stripped 11 bases from V and 1 base from J, with 11 bases between. For the CDR3, the DNA is TGTGCCTCCAGGACTGGGAACACTGAAGCTTTCTTT. It codes for CASRTGNTEAFF.

There are a few counts of this clone. The V gene is TRBV5-6, the J gene TRBJ2-7, with 8 positions matching TRBD2. The CDR3 totals 14 residues. The V and J ends lost 2 bases and 7 bases, in that order; junction bases with no gene match: 8. Germline CDR1 reads SGHDT; CDR2 reads YYEEEE. The CDR3 sequence is CASSFTGLEREQYF. Written as DNA, the CDR3 is TGTGCCAGCAGCTTTACGGGACTAGAGAGGGAGCAGTACTTC.

This clone has more than one count but fewer than ten. This chain joins TRBV23-1 and TRBJ2-7; D is possibly TRBD1 (6 bases). TRBV23-1 is an ORF; its function is uncertain. This CDR3 is 14 amino acids long. V lost 4 bases, J lost 4 bases, and 14 bases lay in between. DNA for the CDR3: TGCGCCAGCAGTCCCCTAGAGGGGGAATACGAGCAGTACTTC. Its translation is CASSPLEGEYEQYF.

This clone was seen more than once but under ten times. V is TRBV29-1 and J is TRBJ2-4; D could derive from TRBD1 or TRBD2 (5 bases each). V was pared by 6 bases and J by 7 bases, with 19 bases between. Germline V gene data show CDR1 as SQVTM and CDR2 as ANQGSEA. The CDR3 extends over 14 amino acids. The CDR3 spells CSVAFLGPGNIQYF. The CDR3 bases are TGCAGCGTAGCCTTTTTGGGGCCGGGGAACATTCAGTACTTC.

CDR3 loop: CASSTTGTGELFF. The CDR3 DNA is TGTGCCAGCAGCACGACAGGCACCGGGGAGCTGTTTTTT. The chain combines TRBV5-4 with TRBJ2-2; the D gene is possibly TRBD1 (6 bases). This CDR3 is built from 13 residues. V was trimmed by 4 bases and J by 4 bases, leaving 8 bases between them. Germline-derived CDR1 and CDR2 are SGHNT and YYREEE (reference sequence). The full variable domain, in which reference TRBV5-4 and TRBJ2-2 provide the parts outside the CDR3, is ETGVTQSPTHLIKTRGQQVTLRCSSQSGHNTVSWYQQALGQGPQFIFQYYREEENGRGNFPPRFSGLQFPNYSSELNVNALELDDSALYLCASSTTGTGELFFGEGSRLTVL.

V gene TRBV11-2 combines with J gene TRBJ2-7, with a tentative D call TRBD1 (6 bases). V lost 2 bases, J lost 6 bases, and 8 bases lay in between. There are 12 residues in the CDR3. Germline V gives CDR1 SGHAT, CDR2 FQNNGV. The CDR3 sequence: CASSLSGVEQYF. In DNA, the CDR3 is TGTGCCAGCAGCTTATCAGGGGTCGAGCAGTACTTC.

This clone has just a few counts. The chain recombines TRBV7-2 with TRBJ2-3; 12 bases map to TRBD2. V trimming: 5 bases; J trimming: 4 bases; junction bases outside the gene matches: 1. Germline CDR1 reads SGHTA; CDR2 reads FQGNSA. The CDR3 consists of 14 residues. As DNA, the CDR3 is TGTGCCAGCAGCCCTAGCGGGGGGGCAGATACGCAGTATTTT. Its translation: CASSPSGGADTQYF.

The rearrangement links TRBV29-1 to TRBJ1-1; D is possibly TRBD1 (6 bases). This CDR3 has 12 residues. V lost 5 bases and J 1 base, leaving 8 bases between the germline ends. Germline CDR1 and CDR2: SQVTM and ANQGSEA. The CDR3 DNA is TGCAGCGTTAACAGGGAGAACACTGAAGCTTTCTTT. This translates into CSVNRENTEAFF.

V and J are TRBV4-1 and TRBJ1-1, with D tentatively TRBD1 (5 bases). V was pared by 0 bases and J by 0 bases, with 17 bases between. This CDR3 region has 18 residues. From germline, CDR1 is MGHRA and CDR2 YSYEKL. CDR3 amino acids: CASSQDRGTAIMNTEAFF. The DNA for the CDR3 is TGCGCCAGCAGCCAAGATCGGGGGACGGCAATCATGAACACTGAAGCTTTCTTT.

The CDR3 region is CSVDGTGSQETQYF. The CDR3 DNA sequence: TGCAGCGTTGACGGGACAGGTAGCCAAGAGACCCAGTACTTC. The chain combines TRBV29-1 with TRBJ2-5, with TRBD1 matching over 8 bases. This CDR3 has 14 residues. After removal of 3 bases from V and 1 base from J, the junction contained 4 bases not matched to a gene. Germline V gene sequence: CDR1 SQVTM, CDR2 ANQGSEA. Variable domain in full (rest from reference TRBV29-1 and TRBJ2-5): SAVISQKPSRDICQRGTSLTIQCQVDSQVTMMFWYRQQPGQSLTLIATANQGSEATYESGFVIDKFPISRPNLTFSTLTVSNMSPEDSSIYLCSVDGTGSQETQYFGPGTRLLVL.

This clone was seen a single time. The genes are TRBV5-6 and TRBJ1-1; 10 nucleotides agree with TRBD1. In germline, CDR1 is SGHDT, CDR2 YYEEEE. The V gene end was trimmed by 0 bases and the J gene end by 8 bases; junction bases not matched to a gene: 1. This CDR3 has 13 residues. The CDR3, as DNA: TGTGCCAGCAGCTTGGTGACAGGGGGCGAAGCTTTCTTT. Amino acids: CASSLVTGGEAFF.

A few counts support this clone. The genes are TRBV20-1 and TRBJ1-2; D is unresolved. The CDR3 contains 11 residues. Germline V gene data show CDR1 as DFQATT and CDR2 as SNEGSKA (reference sequence). With 5 bases removed from V and 6 bases from J, the gap between germline ends came to 10 bases. CDR3 amino acids: CSAGYGDGYTF. In DNA form, the CDR3 reads TGCAGTGCTGGATACGGAGATGGCTACACCTTC.

This clone turned up a few times. The V call is TRBV12-5, the J call TRBJ2-1, with 9 bases lining up with TRBD2. This CDR3 is built from 16 residues. V was clipped by 2 bases and J by 9 bases; unmatched bases: 11. Germline loops: CDR1 LGHNT, CDR2 FRNRAP. The CDR3 coding sequence is TGTGCTAGTGGTTTGCCCTGGGGGACTAGCCGGGGTGAGCAGTTCTTC. Translating it yields CASGLPWGTSRGEQFF. Complete variable domain (other parts from reference TRBV12-5 and TRBJ2-1): DARVTQTPRHKVTEMGQEVTMRCQPILGHNTVFWYRQTMMQGLELLAYFRNRAPLDDSGMPKDRFSAEMPDATLATLKIQPSEPRDSAVYFCASGLPWGTSRGEQFFGPGTRLTVL.

The gene calls are TRBV10-3 and TRBJ1-6, with D unresolved. This CDR3 is built from 11 residues. V was trimmed by 6 bases and J by 9 bases, leaving 6 bases between them. Per germline, CDR1 ENHRY and CDR2 SYGVKD. CDR3 DNA sequence: TGTGCCATCAGGACGGGTTCACCCCTCCACTTT. It encodes CAIRTGSPLHF.

DNA for the CDR3: TGTGCCACCAGCAGTTTAGCGGGGGCCCAAGAGACCCAGTACTTC. Protein sequence: CATSSLAGAQETQYF. This rearrangement joins TRBV15 to TRBJ2-5; 9 positions match TRBD2. The CDR3 contains 15 residues. CDR1 and CDR2 (germline): LNHNV, YYDKDF (reference sequence). V gave up 3 bases and J gave up 1 base; unmatched junction bases: 3.

The chain has TRBV11-3 and TRBJ1-2, with TRBD1 matching 11 bases. In germline, CDR1 is SGHNT, CDR2 YENEEA. Unmatched junction bases numbered 3, after V lost 3 bases and J lost 6 bases. This CDR3 is 14 amino acids long. The CDR3: CASSFLDRGHGYTF. CDR3 nucleotide sequence: TGTGCCAGCAGCTTTCTGGACAGGGGGCATGGCTACACCTTC.

The chain uses TRBV13 and TRBJ2-3; D remains unclear. The germline gives CDR1 PRHDT, CDR2 FYEKMQ (reference sequence). Trimming stripped 6 bases from V and 0 bases from J, with 16 bases between. This CDR3 is 16 amino acids long. CDR3 DNA: TGTGCCAGCAGTCCTAGATTCTCCTCTAGCACAGATACGCAGTATTTT. This codes for CASSPRFSSSTDTQYF.

V is TRBV18 and J is TRBJ2-3; possible D gene TRBD2, 7 bases. The germline V gene encodes CDR1 KGHSH and CDR2 LQKENI. V was trimmed by 4 bases and J by 3 bases, leaving 26 bases between them. The CDR3 has 19 residues. The CDR3 protein is CASSRSVSSGGIETDTQYF. The CDR3 DNA is TGTGCCAGCTCACGATCCGTTTCGTCGGGGGGCATCGAGACAGATACGCAGTATTTT.

This chain links TRBV27 with TRBJ1-5, with 11 bases identical to TRBD1. Germline trimming cut 5 bases from V and 7 bases from J; bases unmatched to any gene: 7. Per germline, CDR1 MNHEY and CDR2 SMNVEV (reference sequence). The CDR3 is made up of 15 amino acids. The CDR3 nucleotides read TGTGCCAGCAGTCCCGGACAGGGGGCGAGACAGCCCCAGCATTTT. Amino acid sequence: CASSPGQGARQPQHF.

The chain carries TRBV30 and TRBJ2-1; 8 nucleotides agree with TRBD2. The CDR3 is made up of 15 amino acids. The V and J ends lost 1 base and 0 bases, in that order; junction bases with no gene match: 2. Germline CDR1 and CDR2: GTSNPN and SVGIG (reference sequence). The CDR3 DNA sequence: TGTGCCTGGAGTGACGGGAGGGTCTCCTACAATGAGCAGTTCTTC. It encodes CAWSDGRVSYNEQFF.

This chain connects TRBV30 to TRBJ1-6; D may be TRBD1 (5 bases). V lost 3 bases, J lost 7 bases, and 13 bases lay in between. Germline V gives CDR1 GTSNPN, CDR2 SVGIG (reference sequence). This CDR3 has 14 amino acids. In DNA form, the CDR3 reads TGTGCCTGGAGAAGCGGCAGGGAGAATTCACCCCTCCACTTT. The encoded protein is CAWRSGRENSPLHF.